The clone carrying this T cell receptor (beta chain) turned up a few times. Relative to the germline gene, one junction end is altered; a read error may explain this. This sample stems from a study of T cells in Graves' hyperthyroidism and ophthalmopathy. Over 18 months, lack of ophthalmopathy progression marked Graves' hyperthyroidism as stable. The CDR3 has 12 amino acids. The germline gives CDR1 SEHNR, CDR2 FQNEAQ (reference sequence). What was amplified from RNA transcripts were TCR beta CDR3 regions. The HTBI set primed first-round TCR CDR3 RT-PCR. TCRdb reanalysed the multiplex PCR reads using MiXCR and keeps one entry per CDR3 protein. The sample has 750,000 to 900,000 distinct CDR3 sequences, 38% seen once.

J is TRBJ1-2 and V is TRBV7-9; D gene ambiguous. The sample was blood. The source is a man aged 18 to 29 with Graves' hyperthyroidism. CDR3 DNA: TGCGCCAGCAGCCAAGGCCGCGGGCTAGGTACCTTC. It specifies CASSQGRGLGTF.